The 6 T cell receptor beta chains below were found in one sample sequenced in a study of shared clonotypes between healthy human individuals. TCRdb keeps only in-frame clones here, not all; method: immunoSEQ multiplex PCR. The sample records hundreds of thousands of clones, 90% to 96% being singletons. The source material was naive CD4+ T cells sorted from blood. As for subset: CD45RA+ positively selected. The receptor set was obtained from a woman aged 25 to 39 in good health.

V is TRBV28 and J is TRBJ2-7; unclear D gene. The CDR3 is 13 residues long. With 4 bases removed from V and 1 base from J, the gap between germline ends came to 8 bases. Germline loops: CDR1 MDHEN, CDR2 SYDVKM. CDR3 amino acids: CASSSAWSYEQYF. The CDR3 nucleotides are TGTGCCAGCAGTTCTGCGTGGTCCTACGAGCAGTACTTC. Full variable domain (missing parts from reference TRBV28 and TRBJ2-7): DVKVTQSSRYLVKRTGEKVFLECVQDMDHENMFWYRQDPGLGLRLIYFSYDVKMKEKGDIPEGYSVSREKKERFSLILESASTNQTSMYLCASSSAWSYEQYFGPGTRLTVT.

Details on this clone: One end of the junction does not line up with germline, which may come from a read error. The CDR3 DNA reads TGTGCCAGCAGCCGGGACAGGGCCCGGCATTTT. It yields the protein CASSRDRARHF. This chain joins TRBV7-9 and TRBJ2-3; 9 bases are a match to TRBD1. Germline V gene lookup returns CDR1 SEHNR and CDR2 FQNEAQ (reference sequence). The CDR3 is 11 residues long.

The chain is built from TRBV28 and TRBJ2-1, with 9 bases matching TRBD1. Germline CDR1 is MDHEN and CDR2 is SYDVKM. J lost 5 bases, V lost 3 bases, and 5 bases had no gene match. The CDR3 is made up of 15 amino acids. CDR3 loop: CASSLDRGGNNEQFF. CDR3 DNA sequence: TGTGCCAGCAGTTTGGACAGGGGAGGGAACAATGAGCAGTTCTTC.

The rearrangement joins TRBV28 to TRBJ1-2, with unresolved D. The CDR3 has 12 residues. The germline V and J ends were trimmed by 7 bases and 4 bases, with 10 bases remaining between them. Germline-derived CDR1 and CDR2 are MDHEN and SYDVKM. The CDR3 sequence: CASKPGAYGYTF. CDR3 nucleotides: TGTGCCAGCAAACCGGGAGCCTATGGCTACACCTTC.

The chain uses TRBV28 and TRBJ1-2, with 7 bases aligning to TRBD1. Germline trimming cut 3 bases from V and 5 bases from J; bases unmatched to any gene: 12. The CDR3 is made up of 16 amino acids. The germline V gene encodes CDR1 MDHEN and CDR2 SYDVKM. The CDR3 protein is CASSFRGQGDWYGYTF. The CDR3 DNA is TGTGCCAGCAGTTTTAGGGGGCAGGGGGACTGGTATGGCTACACCTTC.

This chain links TRBV11-2 with TRBJ1-3, with TRBD1 identical over 9 bases. J gave up 14 bases and V 5 bases, and 4 bases lay outside the gene matches. The CDR3 sequence is 11 residues long. CDR1 and CDR2 (germline): SGHAT, FQNNGV. The chain's CDR3 is CASSPGTGLYF. The CDR3 coding sequence is TGTGCCAGCAGCCCCGGGACAGGGCTATATTTT.